This T cell receptor (beta chain) was recovered during a study of OX40 agonist ivuxolimab in advanced cancers. CDR1 is SGHTA and CDR2 is FQGNSA in the germline V gene. The CDR3 consists of 18 residues. V lost 5 bases to trimming and J lost 9 bases; unmatched junction nucleotides: 17. Assay: immunoSEQ multiplex PCR; the TCRdb copy retains only in-frame clones and omits some. There are 72,000 or so clones in the sample; 88% occur only once, and around 0.9% lies in the top ten. On this clone itself: Its antigen is still unknown.

Study conclusions and caveats: Among expanded peripheral T cells, antigen specificity went undetermined. Partial responders at 0.1-3.0 mg/kg had among the lowest clonal expansion. Blood T cells, both CD4+ and CD8+, expanded clonally by week 6 at 0.1 to 3.0 mg/kg.

This clonotype originated in an adult with an advanced solid tumor such as melanoma, head and neck, liver or kidney cancer. Sequences were derived from CD4+ or CD8+ T cells sorted from blood, sampled in a trial of the OX40 agonist ivuxolimab. The genes are TRBV7-2 and TRBJ1-6; 9 bases align to TRBD1. The CDR3 coding sequence is TGTGCCAGCAGCGCCGCCCCGAGATTCGGGACAGGGCTTTCACCCCTCCACTTT. Translated, it gives CASSAAPRFGTGLSPLHF.